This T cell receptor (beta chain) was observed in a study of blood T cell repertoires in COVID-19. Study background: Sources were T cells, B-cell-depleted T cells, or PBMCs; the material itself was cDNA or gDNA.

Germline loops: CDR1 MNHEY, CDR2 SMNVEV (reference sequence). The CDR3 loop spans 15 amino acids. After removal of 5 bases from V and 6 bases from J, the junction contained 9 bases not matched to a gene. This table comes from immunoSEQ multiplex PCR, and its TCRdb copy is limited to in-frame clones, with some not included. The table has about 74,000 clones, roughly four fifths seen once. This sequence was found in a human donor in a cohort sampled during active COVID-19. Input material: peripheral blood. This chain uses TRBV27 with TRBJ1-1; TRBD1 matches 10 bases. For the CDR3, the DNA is TGTGCCAGCAGTCCCGCGGGACAGGGGTCGGCTGAAGCTTTCTTT. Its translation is CASSPAGQGSAEAFF.